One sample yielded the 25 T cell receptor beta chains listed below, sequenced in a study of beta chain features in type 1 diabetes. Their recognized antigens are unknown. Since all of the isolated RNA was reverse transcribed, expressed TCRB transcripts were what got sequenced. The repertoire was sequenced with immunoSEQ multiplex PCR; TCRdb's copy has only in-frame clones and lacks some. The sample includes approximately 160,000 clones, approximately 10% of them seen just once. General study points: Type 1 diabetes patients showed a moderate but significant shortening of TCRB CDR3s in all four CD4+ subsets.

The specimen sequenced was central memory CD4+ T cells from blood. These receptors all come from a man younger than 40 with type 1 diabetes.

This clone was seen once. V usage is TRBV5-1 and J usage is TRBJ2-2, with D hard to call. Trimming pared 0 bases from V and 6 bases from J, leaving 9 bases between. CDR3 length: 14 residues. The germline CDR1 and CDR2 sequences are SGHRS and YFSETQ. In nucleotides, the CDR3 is TGCGCCAGCAGCTTGGCCTCCTCGTCCGGGGAGCTGTTTTTT. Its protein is CASSLASSSGELFF. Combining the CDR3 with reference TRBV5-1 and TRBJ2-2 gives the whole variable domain KAGVTQTPRYLIKTRGQQVTLSCSPISGHRSVSWYQQTPGQGLQFLFEYFSETQRNKGNFPGRFSGRQFSNSRSEMNVSTLELGDSALYLCASSLASSSGELFFGEGSRLTVL.

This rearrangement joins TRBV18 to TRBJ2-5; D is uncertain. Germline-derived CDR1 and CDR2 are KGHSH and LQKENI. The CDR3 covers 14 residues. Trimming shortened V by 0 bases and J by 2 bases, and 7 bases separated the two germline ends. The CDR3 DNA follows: TGTGCCAGCTCACCACCGACTCTACAAGAGACCCAGTACTTC. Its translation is CASSPPTLQETQYF.

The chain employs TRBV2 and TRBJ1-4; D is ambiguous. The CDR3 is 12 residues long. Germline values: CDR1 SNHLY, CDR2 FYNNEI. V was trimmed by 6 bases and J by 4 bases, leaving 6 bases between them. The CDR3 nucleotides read TGTGCCAGCAGACGGGATAATGAAAAACTGTTTTTT. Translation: CASRRDNEKLFF.

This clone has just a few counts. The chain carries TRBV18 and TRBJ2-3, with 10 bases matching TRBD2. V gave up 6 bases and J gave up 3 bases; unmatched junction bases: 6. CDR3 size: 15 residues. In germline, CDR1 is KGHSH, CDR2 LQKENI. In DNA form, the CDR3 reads TGTGCCAGCTCGCGTCTAGCGGGAGATACAGATACGCAGTATTTT. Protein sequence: CASSRLAGDTDTQYF.

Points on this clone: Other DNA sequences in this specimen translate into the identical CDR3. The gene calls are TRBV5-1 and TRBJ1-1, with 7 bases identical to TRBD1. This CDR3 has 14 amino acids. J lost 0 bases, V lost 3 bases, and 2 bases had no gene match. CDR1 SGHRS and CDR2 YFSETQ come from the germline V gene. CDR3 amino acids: CASSSGQLNTEAFF. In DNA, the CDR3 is TGCGCCAGCAGCTCGGGACAGTTGAACACTGAAGCTTTCTTT.

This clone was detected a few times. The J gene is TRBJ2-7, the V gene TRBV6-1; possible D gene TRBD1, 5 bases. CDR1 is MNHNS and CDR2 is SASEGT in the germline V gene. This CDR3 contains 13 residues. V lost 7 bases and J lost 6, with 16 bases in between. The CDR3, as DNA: TGTGCCAGCAAAAGGGGTACGGTAGGCGAGCAGTACTTC. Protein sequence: CASKRGTVGEQYF.

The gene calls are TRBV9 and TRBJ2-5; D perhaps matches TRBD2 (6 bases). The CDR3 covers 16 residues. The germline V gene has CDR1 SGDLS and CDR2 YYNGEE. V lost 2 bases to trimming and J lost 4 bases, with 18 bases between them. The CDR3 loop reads CASSVSPGQGGETQYF. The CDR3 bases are TGTGCCAGCAGCGTTTCCCCCGGCCAGGGAGGAGAGACCCAGTACTTC.

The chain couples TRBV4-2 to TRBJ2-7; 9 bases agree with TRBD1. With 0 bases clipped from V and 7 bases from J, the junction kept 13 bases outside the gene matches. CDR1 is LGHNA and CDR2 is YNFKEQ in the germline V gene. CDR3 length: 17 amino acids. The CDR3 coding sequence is TGTGCCAGCAGCCAAGATCAATGGGGACAGGGTGATAAGGAGCAGTACTTC. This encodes CASSQDQWGQGDKEQYF.

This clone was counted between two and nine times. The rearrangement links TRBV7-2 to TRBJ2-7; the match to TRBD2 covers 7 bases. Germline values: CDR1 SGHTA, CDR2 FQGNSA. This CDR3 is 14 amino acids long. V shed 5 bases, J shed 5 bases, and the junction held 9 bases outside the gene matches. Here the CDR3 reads CASSKYAGENEQYF. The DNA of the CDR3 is TGTGCCAGCAGCAAGTACGCGGGGGAAAACGAGCAGTACTTC.

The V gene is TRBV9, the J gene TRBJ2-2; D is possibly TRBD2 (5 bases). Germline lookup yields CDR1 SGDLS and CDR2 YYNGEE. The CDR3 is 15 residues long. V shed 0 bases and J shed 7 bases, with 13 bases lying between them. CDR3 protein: CASSVGSGWGGELFF. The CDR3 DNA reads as TGTGCCAGCAGCGTAGGATCGGGGTGGGGCGGGGAGCTGTTTTTT. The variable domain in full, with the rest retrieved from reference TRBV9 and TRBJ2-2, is DSGVTQTPKHLITATGQRVTLRCSPRSGDLSVYWYQQSLDQGLQFLIQYYNGEERAKGNILERFSAQQFPDLHSELNLSSLELGDSALYFCASSVGSGWGGELFFGEGSRLTVL.

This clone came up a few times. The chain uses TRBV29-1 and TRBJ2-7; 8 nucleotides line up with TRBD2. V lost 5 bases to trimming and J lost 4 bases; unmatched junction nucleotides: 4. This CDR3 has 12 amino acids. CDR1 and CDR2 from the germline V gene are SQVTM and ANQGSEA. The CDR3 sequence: CSVRSGGYEQYF. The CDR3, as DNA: TGCAGCGTTCGGTCGGGGGGGTACGAGCAGTACTTC.

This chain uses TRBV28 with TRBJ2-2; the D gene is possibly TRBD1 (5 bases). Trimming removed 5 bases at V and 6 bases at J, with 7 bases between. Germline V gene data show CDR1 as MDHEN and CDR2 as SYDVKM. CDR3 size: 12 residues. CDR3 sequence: CASSRGAGELFF. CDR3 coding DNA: TGTGCCAGCAGTAGGGGTGCCGGGGAGCTGTTTTTT.

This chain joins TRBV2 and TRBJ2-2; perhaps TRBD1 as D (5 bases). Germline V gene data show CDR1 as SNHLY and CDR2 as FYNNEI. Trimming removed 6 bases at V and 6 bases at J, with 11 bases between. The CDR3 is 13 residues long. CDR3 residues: CASRGQGSGELFF. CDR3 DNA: TGTGCCAGCAGGGGGCAGGGTTCCGGGGAGCTGTTTTTT.

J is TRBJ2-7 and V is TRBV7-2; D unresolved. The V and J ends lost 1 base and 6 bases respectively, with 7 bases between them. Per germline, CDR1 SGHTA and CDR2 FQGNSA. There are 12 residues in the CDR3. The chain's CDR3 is CASSLGAFEQYF. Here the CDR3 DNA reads TGTGCCAGCAGCTTAGGGGCCTTCGAGCAGTACTTC.

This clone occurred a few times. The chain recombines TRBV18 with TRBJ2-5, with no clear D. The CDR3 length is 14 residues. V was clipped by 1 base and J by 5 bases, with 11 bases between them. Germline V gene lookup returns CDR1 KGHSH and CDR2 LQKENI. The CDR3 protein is CASSPRREVETQYF. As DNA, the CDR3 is TGTGCCAGCTCACCACGACGAGAGGTGGAGACCCAGTACTTC.

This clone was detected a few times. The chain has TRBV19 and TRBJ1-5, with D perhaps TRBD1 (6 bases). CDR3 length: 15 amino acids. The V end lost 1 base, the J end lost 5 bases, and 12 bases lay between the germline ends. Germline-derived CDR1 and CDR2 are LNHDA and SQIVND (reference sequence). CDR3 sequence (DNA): TGTGCCAGTAGTATAGCCCGCAGGGGCGATCAGCCCCAGCATTTT. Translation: CASSIARRGDQPQHF.

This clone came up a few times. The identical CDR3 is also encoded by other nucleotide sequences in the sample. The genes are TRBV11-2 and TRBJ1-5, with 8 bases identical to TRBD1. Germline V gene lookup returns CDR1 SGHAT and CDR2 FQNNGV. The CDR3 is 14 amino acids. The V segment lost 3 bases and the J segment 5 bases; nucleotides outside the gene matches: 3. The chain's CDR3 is CASSFGQGDQPQHF. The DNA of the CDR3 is TGTGCCAGCAGCTTCGGACAGGGAGATCAGCCCCAGCATTTT.

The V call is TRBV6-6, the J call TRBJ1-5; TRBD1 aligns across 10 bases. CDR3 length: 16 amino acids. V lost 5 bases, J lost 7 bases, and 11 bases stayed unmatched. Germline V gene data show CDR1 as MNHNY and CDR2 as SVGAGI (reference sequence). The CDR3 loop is CASSKPPGTGDQPQHF. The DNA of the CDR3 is TGTGCCAGCAGTAAACCCCCCGGGACAGGGGACCAGCCCCAGCATTTT.

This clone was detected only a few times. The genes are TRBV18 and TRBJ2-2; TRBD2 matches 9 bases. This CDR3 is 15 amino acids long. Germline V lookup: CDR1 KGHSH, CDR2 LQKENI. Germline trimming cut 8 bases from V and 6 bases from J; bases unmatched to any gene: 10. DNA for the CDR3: TGTGCCAGCACAGATAGCGGGAGAATTTCCGGGGAGCTGTTTTTT. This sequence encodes CASTDSGRISGELFF.

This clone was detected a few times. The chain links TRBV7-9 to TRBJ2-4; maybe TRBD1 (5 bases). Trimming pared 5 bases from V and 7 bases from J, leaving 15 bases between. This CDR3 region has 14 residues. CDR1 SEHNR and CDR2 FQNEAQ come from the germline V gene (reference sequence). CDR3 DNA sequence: TGTGCCAGCAGCCAAATAGACAGCTCCAACATTCAGTACTTC. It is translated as CASSQIDSSNIQYF.

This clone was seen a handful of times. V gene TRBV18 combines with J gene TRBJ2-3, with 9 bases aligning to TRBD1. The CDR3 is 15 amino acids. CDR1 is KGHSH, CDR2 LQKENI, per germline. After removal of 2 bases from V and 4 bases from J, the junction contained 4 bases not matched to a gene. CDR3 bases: TGTGCCAGCTCACCATCGGACAGGGGCTCAGATACGCAGTATTTT. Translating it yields CASSPSDRGSDTQYF.

CDR3 residues: CASSSIAGPNIQYF. CDR3 in DNA: TGTGCCAGCAGCTCGATAGCGGGACCAAACATTCAGTACTTC. This rearrangement joins TRBV5-6 to TRBJ2-4; 8 nucleotides align to TRBD2. Unmatched junction bases numbered 5, after V lost 3 bases and J lost 6 bases. The germline V gene has CDR1 SGHDT and CDR2 YYEEEE. CDR3 size: 14 residues. Combining the CDR3 with reference TRBV5-6 and TRBJ2-4 gives the whole variable domain DAGVTQSPTHLIKTRGQQVTLRCSPKSGHDTVSWYQQALGQGPQFIFQYYEEEERQRGNFPDRFSGHQFPNYSSELNVNALLLGDSALYLCASSSIAGPNIQYFGAGTRLSVL.

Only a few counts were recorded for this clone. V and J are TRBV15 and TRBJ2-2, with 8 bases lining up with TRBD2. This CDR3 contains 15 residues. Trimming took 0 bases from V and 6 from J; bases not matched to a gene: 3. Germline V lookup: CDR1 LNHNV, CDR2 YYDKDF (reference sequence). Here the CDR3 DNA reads TGTGCCACCAGCAGAGACGGGAGGGGCCCCGGGGAGCTGTTTTTT. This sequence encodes CATSRDGRGPGELFF.

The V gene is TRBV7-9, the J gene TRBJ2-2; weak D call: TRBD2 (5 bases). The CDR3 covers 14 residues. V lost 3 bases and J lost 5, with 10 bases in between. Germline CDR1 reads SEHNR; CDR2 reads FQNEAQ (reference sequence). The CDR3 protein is CASSLGRETGELFF. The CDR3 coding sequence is TGTGCCAGCAGCTTGGGTCGGGAAACCGGGGAGCTGTTTTTT.

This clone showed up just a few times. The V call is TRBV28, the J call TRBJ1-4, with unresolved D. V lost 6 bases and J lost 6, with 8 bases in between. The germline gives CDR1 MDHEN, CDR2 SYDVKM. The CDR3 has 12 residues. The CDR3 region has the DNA TGTGCCAGCAGGGTACGAGATGAAAAACTGTTTTTT. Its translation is CASRVRDEKLFF.